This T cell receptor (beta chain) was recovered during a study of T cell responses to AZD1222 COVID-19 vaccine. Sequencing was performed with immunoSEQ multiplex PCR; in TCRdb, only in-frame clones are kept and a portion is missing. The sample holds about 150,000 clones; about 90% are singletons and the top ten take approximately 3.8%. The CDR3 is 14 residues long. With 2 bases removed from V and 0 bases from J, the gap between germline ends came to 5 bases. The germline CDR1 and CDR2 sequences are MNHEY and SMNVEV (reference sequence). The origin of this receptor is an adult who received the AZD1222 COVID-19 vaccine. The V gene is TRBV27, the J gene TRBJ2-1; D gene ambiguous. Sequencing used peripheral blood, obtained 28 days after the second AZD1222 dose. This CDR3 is CASSLVRSYNEQFF. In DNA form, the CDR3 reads TGTGCCAGCAGTTTAGTACGCTCCTACAATGAGCAGTTCTTC.